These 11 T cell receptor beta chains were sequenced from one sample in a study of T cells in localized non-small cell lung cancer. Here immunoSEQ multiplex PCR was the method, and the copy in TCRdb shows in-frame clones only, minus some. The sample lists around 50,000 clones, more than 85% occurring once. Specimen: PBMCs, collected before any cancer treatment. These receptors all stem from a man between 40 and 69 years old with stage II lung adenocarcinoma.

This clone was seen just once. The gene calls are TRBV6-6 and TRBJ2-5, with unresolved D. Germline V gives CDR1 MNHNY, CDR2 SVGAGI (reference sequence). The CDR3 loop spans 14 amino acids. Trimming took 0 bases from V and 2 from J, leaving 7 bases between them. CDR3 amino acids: CASSYSSLQETQYF. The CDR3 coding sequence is TGTGCCAGCAGTTACTCTAGCTTACAAGAGACCCAGTACTTC.

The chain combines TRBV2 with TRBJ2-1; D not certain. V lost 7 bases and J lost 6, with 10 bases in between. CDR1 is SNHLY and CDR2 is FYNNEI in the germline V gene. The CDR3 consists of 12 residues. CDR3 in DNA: TGTGCCAGCAATTACTACCGCAATGAGCAGTTCTTC. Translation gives CASNYYRNEQFF. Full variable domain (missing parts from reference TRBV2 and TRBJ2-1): EPEVTQTPSHQVTQMGQEVILRCVPISNHLYFYWYRQILGQKVEFLVSFYNNEISEKSEIFDDQFSVERPDGSNFTLKIRSTKLEDSAMYFCASNYYRNEQFFGPGTRLTVL.

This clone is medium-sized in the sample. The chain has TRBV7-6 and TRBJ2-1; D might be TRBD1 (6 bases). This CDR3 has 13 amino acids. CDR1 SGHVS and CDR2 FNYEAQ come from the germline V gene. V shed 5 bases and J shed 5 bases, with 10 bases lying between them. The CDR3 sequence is CASSVGQNNEQFF. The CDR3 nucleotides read TGTGCCAGCAGCGTCGGACAGAACAATGAGCAGTTCTTC.

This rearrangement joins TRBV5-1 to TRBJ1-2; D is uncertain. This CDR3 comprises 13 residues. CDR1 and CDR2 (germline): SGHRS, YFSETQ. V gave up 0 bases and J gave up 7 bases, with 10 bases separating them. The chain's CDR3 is CASSLDRGGGYTF. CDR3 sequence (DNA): TGCGCCAGCAGCTTGGACAGAGGAGGTGGCTACACCTTC.

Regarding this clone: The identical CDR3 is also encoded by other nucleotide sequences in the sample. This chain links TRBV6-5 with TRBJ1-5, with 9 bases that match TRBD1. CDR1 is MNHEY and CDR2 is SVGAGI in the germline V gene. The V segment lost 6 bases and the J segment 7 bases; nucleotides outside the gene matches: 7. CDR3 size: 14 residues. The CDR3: CASSRTGDGQPQHF. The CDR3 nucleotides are TGTGCCAGCAGCCGGACAGGGGACGGACAGCCCCAGCATTTT.

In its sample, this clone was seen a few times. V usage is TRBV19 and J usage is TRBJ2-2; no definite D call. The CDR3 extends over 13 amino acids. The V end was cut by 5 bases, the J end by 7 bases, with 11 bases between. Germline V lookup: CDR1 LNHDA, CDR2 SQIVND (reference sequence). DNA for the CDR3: TGTGCCAGTAGTGTTGCAGGTGGCGGGGAGCTGTTTTTT. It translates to CASSVAGGGELFF.

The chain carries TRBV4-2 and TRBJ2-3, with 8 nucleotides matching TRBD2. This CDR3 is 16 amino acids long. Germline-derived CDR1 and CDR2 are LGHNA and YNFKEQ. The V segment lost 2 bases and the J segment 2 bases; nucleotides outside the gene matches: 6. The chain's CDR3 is CASSQSTSGYTDTQYF. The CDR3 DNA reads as TGTGCCAGCAGCCAATCAACTAGCGGATACACAGATACGCAGTATTTT.

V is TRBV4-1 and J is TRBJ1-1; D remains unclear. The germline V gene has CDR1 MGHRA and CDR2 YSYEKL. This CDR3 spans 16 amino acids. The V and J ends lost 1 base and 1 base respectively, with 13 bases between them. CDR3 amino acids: CASSQGIGSSNTEAFF. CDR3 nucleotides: TGCGCCAGCAGCCAAGGCATAGGCAGTTCGAACACTGAAGCTTTCTTT.

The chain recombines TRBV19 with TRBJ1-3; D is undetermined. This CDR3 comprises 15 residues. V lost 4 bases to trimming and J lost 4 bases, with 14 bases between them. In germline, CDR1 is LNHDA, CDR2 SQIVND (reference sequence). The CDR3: CASSKLLAAGNTIYF. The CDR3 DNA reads TGTGCCAGTAGTAAGTTATTGGCGGCAGGAAACACCATATATTTT.

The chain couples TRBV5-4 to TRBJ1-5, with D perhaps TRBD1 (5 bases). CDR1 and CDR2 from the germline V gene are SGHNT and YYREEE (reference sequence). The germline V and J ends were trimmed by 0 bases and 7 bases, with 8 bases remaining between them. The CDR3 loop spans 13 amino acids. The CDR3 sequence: CASSLGGEQPQHF. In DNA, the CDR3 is TGTGCCAGCAGCTTGGGGGGGGAGCAGCCCCAGCATTTT. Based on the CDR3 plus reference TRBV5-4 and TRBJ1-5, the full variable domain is ETGVTQSPTHLIKTRGQQVTLRCSSQSGHNTVSWYQQALGQGPQFIFQYYREEENGRGNFPPRFSGLQFPNYSSELNVNALELDDSALYLCASSLGGEQPQHFGDGTRLSIL.

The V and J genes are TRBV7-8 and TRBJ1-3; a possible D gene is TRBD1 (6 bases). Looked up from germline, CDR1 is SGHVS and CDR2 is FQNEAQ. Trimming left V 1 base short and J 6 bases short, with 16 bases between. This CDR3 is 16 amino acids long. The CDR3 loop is CASSLVAGQGENTIYF. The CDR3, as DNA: TGTGCCAGCAGCTTAGTTGCGGGACAAGGGGAAAACACCATATATTTT. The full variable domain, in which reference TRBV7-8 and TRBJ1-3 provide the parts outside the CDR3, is GAGVSQSPRYKVAKRGQDVALRCDPISGHVSLFWYQQALGQGPEFLTYFQNEAQLDKSGLPSDRFFAERPEGSVSTLKIQRTQQEDSAVYLCASSLVAGQGENTIYFGEGSWLTVV.